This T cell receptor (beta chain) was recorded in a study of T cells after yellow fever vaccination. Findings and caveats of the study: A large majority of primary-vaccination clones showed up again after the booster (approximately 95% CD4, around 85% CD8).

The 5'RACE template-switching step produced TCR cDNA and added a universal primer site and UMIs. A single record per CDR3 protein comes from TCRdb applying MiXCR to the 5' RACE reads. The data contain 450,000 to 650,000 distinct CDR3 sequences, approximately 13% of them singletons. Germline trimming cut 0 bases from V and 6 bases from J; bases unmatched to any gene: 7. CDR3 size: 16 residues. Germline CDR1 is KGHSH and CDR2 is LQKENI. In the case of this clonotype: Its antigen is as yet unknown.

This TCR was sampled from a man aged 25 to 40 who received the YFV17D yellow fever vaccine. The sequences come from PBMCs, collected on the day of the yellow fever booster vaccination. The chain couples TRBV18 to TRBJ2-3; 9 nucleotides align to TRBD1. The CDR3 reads CASSPPVGQGIDTQYF. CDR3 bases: TGTGCCAGCTCACCACCGGTGGGACAGGGCATCGATACGCAGTATTTT.